Presented here are 14 T cell receptor beta chains from one specimen sequenced in a study of T cell responses to AZD1222 COVID-19 vaccine. Clones were read by immunoSEQ multiplex PCR, and TCRdb kept only the in-frame ones, dropping some. The repertoire includes around 100,000 clones, 65% to 85% of them detected once, and about 9% sits in the top ten. The source material was peripheral blood, sampled on day 0 of AZD1222 vaccination. The receptors were gathered from an adult in good health.

DNA of the CDR3: TGTGCCAGCAGCTTAGTCGGGAATTGGCGAGTCAATGAAAAACTGTTTTTT. Translation gives CASSLVGNWRVNEKLFF. This rearrangement joins TRBV7-9 to TRBJ1-4; D is unresolved. CDR1 is SEHNR and CDR2 is FQNEAQ in the germline V gene (reference sequence). The CDR3 loop spans 17 amino acids. Trimming pared 1 base from V and 5 bases from J, leaving 17 bases between.

This clone was counted ten times or more. The chain couples TRBV5-1 to TRBJ2-5, with no clear D. V was shortened by 0 bases and J by 2 bases, with 8 bases between the two germline ends. The CDR3 sequence is 14 residues long. CDR1 is SGHRS, CDR2 YFSETQ, per germline. The CDR3 DNA reads as TGCGCCAGCAGCTTGGCTTCCAGTCAAGAGACCCAGTACTTC. This codes for CASSLASSQETQYF.

The chain joins TRBV5-1 to TRBJ1-5; no firm D call. The germline CDR1 and CDR2 sequences are SGHRS and YFSETQ. This CDR3 has 14 residues. V lost 4 bases to trimming and J lost 1 base, with 9 bases between them. CDR3 DNA sequence: TGCGCCAGCAGCAAGGACGGCAGCAATCAGCCCCAGCATTTT. Encoded protein: CASSKDGSNQPQHF.

V usage is TRBV28 and J usage is TRBJ1-2; D is unclear. Trimming stripped 6 bases from V and 6 bases from J, with 14 bases between. In germline, CDR1 is MDHEN, CDR2 SYDVKM. This CDR3 has 13 amino acids. The CDR3 region has the DNA TGTGCCAGCAGCTCCGCAATACCCGATGGCTACACCTTC. Its protein is CASSSAIPDGYTF.

The chain joins TRBV9 to TRBJ2-2, with D perhaps matching TRBD1 or TRBD2 (5 bases each). Trimming took 2 bases from V and 1 from J, leaving 9 bases between them. CDR3 length equals 15 residues. Germline CDR1 is SGDLS and CDR2 is YYNGEE. The CDR3 DNA reads TGTGCCAGCAGCGTTTGGGGGAAGAACACCGGGGAGCTGTTTTTT. Protein product: CASSVWGKNTGELFF. Looking up the rest from reference TRBV9 and TRBJ2-2 gives the full variable domain: DSGVTQTPKHLITATGQRVTLRCSPRSGDLSVYWYQQSLDQGLQFLIQYYNGEERAKGNILERFSAQQFPDLHSELNLSSLELGDSALYFCASSVWGKNTGELFFGEGSRLTVL.

The J gene is TRBJ2-1, the V gene TRBV7-2, with 7 positions matching TRBD2. With V trimmed by 3 bases and J by 8 bases, 7 bases remained unmatched. This CDR3 contains 14 residues. The germline gives CDR1 SGHTA, CDR2 FQGNSA. This CDR3 reads CASSFGGGPDEQFF. CDR3 nucleotides: TGTGCCAGCAGCTTTGGGGGAGGGCCGGATGAGCAGTTCTTC. Combining the CDR3 with reference TRBV7-2 and TRBJ2-1 gives the whole variable domain GAGVSQSPSNKVTEKGKDVELRCDPISGHTALYWYRQSLGQGLEFLIYFQGNSAPDKSGLPSDRFSAERTGGSVSTLTIQRTQQEDSAVYLCASSFGGGPDEQFFGPGTRLTVL.

The V call is TRBV5-1, the J call TRBJ2-7, with D unresolved. Looked up from germline, CDR1 is SGHRS and CDR2 is YFSETQ. This CDR3 spans 11 amino acids. Trimming removed 0 bases at V and 3 bases at J, with 1 base between. Here the CDR3 reads CASSLDYEQYF. CDR3 sequence (DNA): TGCGCCAGCAGCTTGGACTACGAGCAGTACTTC. Based on the CDR3 plus reference TRBV5-1 and TRBJ2-7, the full variable domain is KAGVTQTPRYLIKTRGQQVTLSCSPISGHRSVSWYQQTPGQGLQFLFEYFSETQRNKGNFPGRFSGRQFSNSRSEMNVSTLELGDSALYLCASSLDYEQYFGPGTRLTVT.

The rearrangement links TRBV7-9 to TRBJ2-7; D is perhaps TRBD2 (5 bases). Germline V lookup: CDR1 SEHNR, CDR2 FQNEAQ (reference sequence). CDR3 length equals 11 residues. Trimming removed 11 bases from V and 6 bases from J, with 14 bases in between. CDR3: CAYSPGSEQYF. In DNA form, the CDR3 reads TGTGCCTACAGCCCGGGGTCCGAGCAGTACTTC.

This chain uses TRBV12-3 or TRBV12-4 with TRBJ1-1, with D possibly being TRBD1 (6 bases). V was shortened by 6 bases and J by 4 bases, with 9 bases between the two germline ends. This CDR3 is built from 12 residues. The CDR3 nucleotides read TGTGCCAGCAGAAAACAGGGCACTGAAGCTTTCTTT. This codes for CASRKQGTEAFF.

This chain joins TRBV19 and TRBJ2-2, with TRBD2 matching 9 bases. V was clipped by 5 bases and J by 6 bases; unmatched bases: 10. The V gene's germline CDR1 is LNHDA and CDR2 SQIVND (reference sequence). CDR3 length: 16 residues. CDR3 coding DNA: TGTGCCAGTAGTCTCCCCAGCGGGGGGTCGTCCGGGGAGCTGTTTTTT. It is translated as CASSLPSGGSSGELFF.

The chain combines TRBV19 with TRBJ1-1; 7 bases map to TRBD1. The CDR3 covers 15 residues. J lost 4 bases, V lost 3 bases, and 8 bases had no gene match. Germline assignment: CDR1 LNHDA and CDR2 SQIVND (reference sequence). Here the CDR3 reads CASSMEGARITEAFF. CDR3 coding DNA: TGTGCCAGTAGTATGGAGGGGGCGCGGATCACTGAAGCTTTCTTT.

The sample holds one count of this clone. The rearrangement uses TRBV18 and TRBJ2-3; D gene ambiguous. CDR1 and CDR2 from the germline V gene are KGHSH and LQKENI. V dropped 5 bases and J dropped 0 bases, with 6 bases sitting between them. The CDR3 has 13 residues. CDR3 nucleotide sequence: TGTGCCAGCTCAGCAGCTAGCACAGATACGCAGTATTTT. Protein: CASSAASTDTQYF.

The V gene is TRBV2, the J gene TRBJ2-2, with 7 bases matching TRBD2. CDR1 is SNHLY and CDR2 is FYNNEI in the germline V gene. The junction had 12 bases not matched to a gene; V was cut back by 5 bases and J by 6 bases. CDR3 size: 16 residues. Here the CDR3 reads CASSLVGGPGSGELFF. CDR3 bases: TGTGCCAGCAGTTTGGTGGGAGGGCCAGGTTCCGGGGAGCTGTTTTTT.

The rearrangement joins TRBV7-9 to TRBJ1-6; the D gene is possibly TRBD1 (6 bases). Germline values: CDR1 SEHNR, CDR2 FQNEAQ (reference sequence). The CDR3 is made up of 17 amino acids. V gave up 5 bases and J gave up 4 bases, with 18 bases separating them. The CDR3 loop is CASSPGQPSSYNSPLHF. The CDR3 DNA reads TGTGCCAGCAGCCCTGGACAGCCTTCATCTTATAATTCACCCCTCCACTTT. Based on the CDR3 plus reference TRBV7-9 and TRBJ1-6, the full variable domain is DTGVSQNPRHKITKRGQNVTFRCDPISEHNRLYWYRQTLGQGPEFLTYFQNEAQLEKSRLLSDRFSAERPKGSFSTLEIQRTEQGDSAMYLCASSPGQPSSYNSPLHFGNGTRLTVT.